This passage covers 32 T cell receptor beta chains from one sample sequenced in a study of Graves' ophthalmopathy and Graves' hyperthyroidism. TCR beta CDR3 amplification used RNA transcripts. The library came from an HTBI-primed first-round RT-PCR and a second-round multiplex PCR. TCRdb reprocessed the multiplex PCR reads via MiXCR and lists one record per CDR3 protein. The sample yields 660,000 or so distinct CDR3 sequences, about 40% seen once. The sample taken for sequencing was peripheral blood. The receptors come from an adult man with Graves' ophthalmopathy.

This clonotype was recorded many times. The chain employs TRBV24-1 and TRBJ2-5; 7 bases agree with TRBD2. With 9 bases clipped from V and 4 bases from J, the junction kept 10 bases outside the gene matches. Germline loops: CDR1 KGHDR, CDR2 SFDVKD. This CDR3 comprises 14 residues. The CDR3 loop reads CATAPGGGAETQYF. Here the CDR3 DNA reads TGTGCCACCGCCCCGGGAGGAGGGGCAGAGACCCAGTACTTC.

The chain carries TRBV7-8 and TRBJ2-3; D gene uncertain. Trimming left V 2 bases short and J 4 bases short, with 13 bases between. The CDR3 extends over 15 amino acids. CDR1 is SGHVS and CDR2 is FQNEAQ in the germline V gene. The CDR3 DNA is TGTGCCAGCAGCTTACGGCGATTCGGCCCAGATACGCAGTATTTT. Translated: CASSLRRFGPDTQYF.

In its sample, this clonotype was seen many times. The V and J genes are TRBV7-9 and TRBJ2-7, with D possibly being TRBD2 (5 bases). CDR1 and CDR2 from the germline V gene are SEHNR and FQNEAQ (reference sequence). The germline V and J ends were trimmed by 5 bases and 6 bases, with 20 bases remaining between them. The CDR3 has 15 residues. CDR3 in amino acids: CASSPHRGPSTEQYF. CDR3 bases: TGTGCCAGCAGCCCACACCGAGGGCCCTCCACCGAGCAGTACTTC.

The CDR3 coding sequence is TGTGCCAGCAGCCCCCGGGGAGCCGTGGATACAGGCCCGGAGACCCAGTACTTC. Protein product: CASSPRGAVDTGPETQYF. The rearrangement links TRBV9 to TRBJ2-5; D may match TRBD1 or TRBD2 (5 bases each). The CDR3 runs to 18 residues. CDR1 and CDR2 from the germline V gene are SGDLS and YYNGEE. The V gene lost 4 bases and the J gene lost 5 bases, with 27 bases spanning the gap.

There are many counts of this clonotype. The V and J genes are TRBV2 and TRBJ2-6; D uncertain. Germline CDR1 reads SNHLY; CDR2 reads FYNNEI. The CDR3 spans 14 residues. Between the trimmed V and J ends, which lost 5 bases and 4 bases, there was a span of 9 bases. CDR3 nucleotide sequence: TGTGCCAGCAGTTCGGAGCAAGGGGCCAACGTCCTGACTTTC. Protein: CASSSEQGANVLTF.

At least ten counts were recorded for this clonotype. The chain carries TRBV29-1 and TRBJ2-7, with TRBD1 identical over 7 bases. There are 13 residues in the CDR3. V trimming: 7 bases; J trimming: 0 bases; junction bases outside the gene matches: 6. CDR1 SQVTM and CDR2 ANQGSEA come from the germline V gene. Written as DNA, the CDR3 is TGCAGCGCAGCCGGGACAGACTCCTACGAGCAGTACTTC. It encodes CSAAGTDSYEQYF.

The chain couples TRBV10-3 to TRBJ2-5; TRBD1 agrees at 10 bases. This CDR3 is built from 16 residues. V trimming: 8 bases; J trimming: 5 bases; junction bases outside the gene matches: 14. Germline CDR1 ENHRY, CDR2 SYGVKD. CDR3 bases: TGTGCCATCCGGGGGACAGGGGCAGCCAGGGGGGAGACCCAGTACTTC. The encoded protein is CAIRGTGAARGETQYF.

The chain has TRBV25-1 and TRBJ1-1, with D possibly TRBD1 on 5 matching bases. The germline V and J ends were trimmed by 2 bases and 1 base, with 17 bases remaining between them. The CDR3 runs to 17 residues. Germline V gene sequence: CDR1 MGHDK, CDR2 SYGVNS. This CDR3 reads CASSEALRGPENTEAFF. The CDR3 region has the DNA TGTGCCAGCAGTGAAGCTCTTAGGGGTCCTGAGAACACTGAAGCTTTCTTT.

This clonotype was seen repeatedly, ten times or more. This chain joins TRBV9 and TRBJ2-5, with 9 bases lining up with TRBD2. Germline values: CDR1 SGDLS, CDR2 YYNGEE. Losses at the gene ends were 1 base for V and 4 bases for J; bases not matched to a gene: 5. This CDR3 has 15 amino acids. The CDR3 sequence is CASSVLAGVSETQYF. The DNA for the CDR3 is TGTGCCAGCAGCGTATTAGCGGGAGTGTCAGAGACCCAGTACTTC.

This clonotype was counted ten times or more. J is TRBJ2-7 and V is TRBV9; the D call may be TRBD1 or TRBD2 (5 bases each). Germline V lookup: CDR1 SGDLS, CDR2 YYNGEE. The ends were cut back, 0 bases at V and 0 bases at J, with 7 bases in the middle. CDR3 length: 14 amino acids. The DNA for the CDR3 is TGTGCCAGCAGCGTAGCAGGGACCTCCTACGAGCAGTACTTC. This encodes CASSVAGTSYEQYF.

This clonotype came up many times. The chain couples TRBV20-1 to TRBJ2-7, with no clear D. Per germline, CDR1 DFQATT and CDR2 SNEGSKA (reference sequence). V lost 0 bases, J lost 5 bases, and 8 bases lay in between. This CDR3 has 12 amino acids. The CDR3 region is CSAREKEHEQYF. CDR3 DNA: TGCAGTGCTAGAGAAAAGGAGCACGAGCAGTACTTC.

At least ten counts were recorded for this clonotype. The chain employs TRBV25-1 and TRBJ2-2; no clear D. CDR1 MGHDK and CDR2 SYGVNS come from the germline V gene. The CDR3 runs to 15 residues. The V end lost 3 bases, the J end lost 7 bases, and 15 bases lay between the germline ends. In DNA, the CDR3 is TGTGCCAGCAGTGACGTAGACTCTTCCATCGGGGAGCTGTTTTTT. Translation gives CASSDVDSSIGELFF.

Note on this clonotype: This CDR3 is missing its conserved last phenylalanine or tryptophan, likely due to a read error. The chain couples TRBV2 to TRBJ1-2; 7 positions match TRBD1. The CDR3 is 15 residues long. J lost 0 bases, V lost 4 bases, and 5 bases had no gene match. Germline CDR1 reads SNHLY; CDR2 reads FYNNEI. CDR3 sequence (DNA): TGTGCCAGCAGTGGCGACAGGGATCCTAACTATGGCTACACCCTC. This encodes CASSGDRDPNYGYTL.

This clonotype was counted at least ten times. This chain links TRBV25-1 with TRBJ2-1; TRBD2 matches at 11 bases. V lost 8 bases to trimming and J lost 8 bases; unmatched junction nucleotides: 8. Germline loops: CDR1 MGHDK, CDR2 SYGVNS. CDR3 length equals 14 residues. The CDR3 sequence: CASVRTSGLDEQFF. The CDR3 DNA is TGTGCCAGCGTGAGGACTAGCGGGCTGGATGAGCAGTTCTTC.

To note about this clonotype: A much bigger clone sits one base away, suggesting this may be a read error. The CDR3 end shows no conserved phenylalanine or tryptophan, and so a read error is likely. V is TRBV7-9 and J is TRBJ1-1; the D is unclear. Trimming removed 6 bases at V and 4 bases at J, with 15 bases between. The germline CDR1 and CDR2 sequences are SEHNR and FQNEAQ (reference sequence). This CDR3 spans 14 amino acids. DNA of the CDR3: TGTGCCAGCAGAAAAACGGTGGAAACCACTGAAGCTTTCCTT. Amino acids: CASRKTVETTEAFL.

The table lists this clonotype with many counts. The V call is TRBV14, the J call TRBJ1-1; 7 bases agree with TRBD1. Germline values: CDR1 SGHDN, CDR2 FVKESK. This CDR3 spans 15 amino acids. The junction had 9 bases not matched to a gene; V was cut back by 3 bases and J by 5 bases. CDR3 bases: TGTGCCAGCAGCCAGCTGGGACAGTTCGGGACTGAAGCTTTCTTT. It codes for CASSQLGQFGTEAFF. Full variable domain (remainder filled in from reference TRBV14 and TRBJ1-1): EAGVTQFPSHSVIEKGQTVTLRCDPISGHDNLYWYRRVMGKEIKFLLHFVKESKQDESGMPNNRFLAERTGGTYSTLKVQPAELEDSGVYFCASSQLGQFGTEAFFGQGTRLTVV.

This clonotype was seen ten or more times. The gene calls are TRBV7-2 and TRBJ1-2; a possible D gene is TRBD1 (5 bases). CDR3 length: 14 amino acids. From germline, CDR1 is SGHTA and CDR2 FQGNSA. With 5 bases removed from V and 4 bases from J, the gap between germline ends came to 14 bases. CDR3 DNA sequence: TGTGCCAGCAGCCCAGACAGCGCGTTCTATGGCTACACCTTC. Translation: CASSPDSAFYGYTF. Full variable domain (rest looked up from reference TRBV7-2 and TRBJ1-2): GAGVSQSPSNKVTEKGKDVELRCDPISGHTALYWYRQSLGQGLEFLIYFQGNSAPDKSGLPSDRFSAERTGGSVSTLTIQRTQQEDSAVYLCASSPDSAFYGYTFGSGTRLTVV.

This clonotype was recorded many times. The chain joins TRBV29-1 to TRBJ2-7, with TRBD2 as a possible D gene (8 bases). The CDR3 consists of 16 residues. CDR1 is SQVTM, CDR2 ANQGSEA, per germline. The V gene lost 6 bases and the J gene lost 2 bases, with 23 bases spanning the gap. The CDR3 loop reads CSVLEGAGGKAYEQYF. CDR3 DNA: TGCAGCGTCTTGGAGGGGGCGGGGGGCAAAGCCTACGAGCAGTACTTC.

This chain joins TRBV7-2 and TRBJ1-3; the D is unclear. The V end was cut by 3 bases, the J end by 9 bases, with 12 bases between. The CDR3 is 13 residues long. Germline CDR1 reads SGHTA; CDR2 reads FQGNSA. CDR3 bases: TGTGCCAGCAGCTTGGGCCGAGAGCTCACCATATATTTT. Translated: CASSLGRELTIYF.

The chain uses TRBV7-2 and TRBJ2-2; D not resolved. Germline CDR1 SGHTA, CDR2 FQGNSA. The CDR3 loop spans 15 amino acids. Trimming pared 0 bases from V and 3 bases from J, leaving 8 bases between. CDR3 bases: TGTGCCAGCAGCTTAGCCCCGTCGGACACCGGGGAGCTGTTTTTT. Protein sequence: CASSLAPSDTGELFF.

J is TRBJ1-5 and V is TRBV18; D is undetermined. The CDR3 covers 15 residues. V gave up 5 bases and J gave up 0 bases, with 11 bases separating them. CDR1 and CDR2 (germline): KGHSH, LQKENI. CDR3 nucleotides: TGTGCCAGCTCATCAGTAGGTTATAGCAATCAGCCCCAGCATTTT. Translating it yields CASSSVGYSNQPQHF.

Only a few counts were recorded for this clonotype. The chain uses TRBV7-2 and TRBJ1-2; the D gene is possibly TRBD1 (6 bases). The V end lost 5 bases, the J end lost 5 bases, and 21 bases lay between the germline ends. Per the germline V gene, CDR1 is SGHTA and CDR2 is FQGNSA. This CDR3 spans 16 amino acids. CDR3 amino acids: CASSPSPPGADYGYTF. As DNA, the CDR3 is TGTGCCAGCAGCCCCTCCCCTCCAGGGGCTGATTATGGCTACACCTTC.

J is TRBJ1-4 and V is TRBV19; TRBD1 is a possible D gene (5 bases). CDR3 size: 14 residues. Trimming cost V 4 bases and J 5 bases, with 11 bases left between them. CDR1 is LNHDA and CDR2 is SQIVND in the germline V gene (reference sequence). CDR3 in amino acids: CASSKGRMNEKLFF. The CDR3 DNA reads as TGTGCCAGTAGTAAGGGACGGATGAATGAAAAACTGTTTTTT.

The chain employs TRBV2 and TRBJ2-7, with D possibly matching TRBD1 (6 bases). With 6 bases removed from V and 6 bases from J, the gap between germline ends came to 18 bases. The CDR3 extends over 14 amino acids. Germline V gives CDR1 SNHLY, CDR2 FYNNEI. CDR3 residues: CASSRQEDLSEQYF. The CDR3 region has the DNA TGTGCCAGCAGCCGACAGGAGGACCTCTCCGAGCAGTACTTC.

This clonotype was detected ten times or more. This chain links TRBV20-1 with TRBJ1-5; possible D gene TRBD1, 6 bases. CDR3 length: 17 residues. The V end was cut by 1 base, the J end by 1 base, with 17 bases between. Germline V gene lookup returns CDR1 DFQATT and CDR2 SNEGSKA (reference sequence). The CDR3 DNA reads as TGCAGTGCTAGAGCCAGGGGAGGGCGTGACAGCAATCAGCCCCAGCATTTT. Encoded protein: CSARARGGRDSNQPQHF.

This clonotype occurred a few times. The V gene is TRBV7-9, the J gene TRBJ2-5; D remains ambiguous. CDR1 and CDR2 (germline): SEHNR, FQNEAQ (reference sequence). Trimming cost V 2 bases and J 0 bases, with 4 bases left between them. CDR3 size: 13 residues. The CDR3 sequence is CASSLSHQETQYF. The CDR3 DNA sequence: TGTGCCAGCAGCTTAAGTCACCAAGAGACCCAGTACTTC.

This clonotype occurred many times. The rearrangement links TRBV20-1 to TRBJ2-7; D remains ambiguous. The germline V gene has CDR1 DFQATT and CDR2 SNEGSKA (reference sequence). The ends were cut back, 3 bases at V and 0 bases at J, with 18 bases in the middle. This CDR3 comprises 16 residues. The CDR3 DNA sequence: TGCAGTGCTAGCCCCTTCTCCGGGCCAAACTCCTACGAGCAGTACTTC. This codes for CSASPFSGPNSYEQYF.

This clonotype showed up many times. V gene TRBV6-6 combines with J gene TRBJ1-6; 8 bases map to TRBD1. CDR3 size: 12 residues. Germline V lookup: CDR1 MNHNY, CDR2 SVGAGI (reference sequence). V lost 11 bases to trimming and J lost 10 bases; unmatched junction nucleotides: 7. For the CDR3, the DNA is TGTGCCGCCGGACAGGGCACCTCACCCCTCCACTTT. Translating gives CAAGQGTSPLHF.

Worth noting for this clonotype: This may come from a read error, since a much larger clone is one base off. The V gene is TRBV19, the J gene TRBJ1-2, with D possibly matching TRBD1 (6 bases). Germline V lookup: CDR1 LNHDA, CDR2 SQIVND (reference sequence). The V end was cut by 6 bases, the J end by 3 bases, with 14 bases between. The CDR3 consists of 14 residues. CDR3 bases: TGTGCCAGTAGGCTGGACAGACTAGACTATGGCTACACCTTC. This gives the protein CASRLDRLDYGYTF. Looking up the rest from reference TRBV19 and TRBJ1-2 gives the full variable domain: DGGITQSPKYLFRKEGQNVTLSCEQNLNHDAMYWYRQDPGQGLRLIYYSQIVNDFQKGDIAEGYSVSREKKESFPLTVTSAQKNPTAFYLCASRLDRLDYGYTFGSGTRLTVV.

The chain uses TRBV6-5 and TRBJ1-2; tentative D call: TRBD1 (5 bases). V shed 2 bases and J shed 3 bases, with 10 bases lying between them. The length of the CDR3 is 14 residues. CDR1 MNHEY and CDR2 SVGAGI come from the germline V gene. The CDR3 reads CASSYTGGDYGYTF. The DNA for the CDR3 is TGTGCCAGCAGTTACACCGGGGGAGACTATGGCTACACCTTC.

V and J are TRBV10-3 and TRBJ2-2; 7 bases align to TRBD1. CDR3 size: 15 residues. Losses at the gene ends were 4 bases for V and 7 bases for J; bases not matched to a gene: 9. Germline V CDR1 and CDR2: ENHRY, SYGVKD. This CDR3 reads CAISGGTGEGGELFF. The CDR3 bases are TGTGCCATCAGTGGGGGAACAGGGGAAGGCGGGGAGCTGTTTTTT.

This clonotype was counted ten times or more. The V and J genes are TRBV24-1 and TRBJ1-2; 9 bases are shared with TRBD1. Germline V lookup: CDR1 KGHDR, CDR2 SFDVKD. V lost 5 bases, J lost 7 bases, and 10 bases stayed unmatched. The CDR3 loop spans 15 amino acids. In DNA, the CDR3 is TGTGCCACCAGTGGTACAGGGACAGGGTTTTCTGGCTACACCTTC. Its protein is CATSGTGTGFSGYTF.